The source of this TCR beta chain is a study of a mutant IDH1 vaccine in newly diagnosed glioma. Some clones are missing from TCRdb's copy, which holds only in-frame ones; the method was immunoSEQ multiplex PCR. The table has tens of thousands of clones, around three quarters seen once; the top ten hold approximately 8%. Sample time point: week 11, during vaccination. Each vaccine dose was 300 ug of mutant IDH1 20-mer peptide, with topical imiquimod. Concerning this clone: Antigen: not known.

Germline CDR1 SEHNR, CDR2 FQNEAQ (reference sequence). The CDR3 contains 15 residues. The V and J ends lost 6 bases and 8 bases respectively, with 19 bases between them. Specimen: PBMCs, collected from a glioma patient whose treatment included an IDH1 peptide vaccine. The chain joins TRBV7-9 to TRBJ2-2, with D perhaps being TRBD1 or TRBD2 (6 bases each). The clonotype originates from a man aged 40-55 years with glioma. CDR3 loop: CASSSIQGSGGELFF. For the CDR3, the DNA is TGTGCCAGCAGTTCGATACAGGGTAGCGGTGGGGAGCTGTTTTTT.